A single sample gave rise to the 24 T cell receptor beta chains below, sequenced in a study of radiotherapy plus CTLA-4 blockade in lung cancer (dated by TCRdb to 2017 to 2018). The library was obtained by the immunoSEQ multiplex PCR assay. The immuneACCESS repertoire file appears here via TCRdb, limited to in-frame rearrangements. These files lack a portion of the clones; in checked studies, under half of the deficit traces to unresolved V genes, and the cause of the others is not known. This sample lists 20,000 to 30,000 clones; approximately 77% were detected once. The ten largest clones represent 20% to 25% of the sample. Here the sequenced sample was peripheral blood, taken from a patient treated with radiotherapy plus ipilimumab. These receptors came from a human donor with non-small cell lung cancer that progressed on radiotherapy plus ipilimumab.

The V call is TRBV28, the J call TRBJ1-1; D is perhaps TRBD1 (6 bases). The CDR3 has 14 amino acids. Trimming left V 5 bases short and J 2 bases short, with 12 bases between. CDR1 and CDR2 from the germline V gene are MDHEN and SYDVKM. The CDR3: CASSLTGTNTEAFF. CDR3 DNA: TGTGCCAGCAGTCTAACAGGGACAAACACTGAAGCTTTCTTT. The whole variable domain, filled in from reference TRBV28 and TRBJ1-1, reads DVKVTQSSRYLVKRTGEKVFLECVQDMDHENMFWYRQDPGLGLRLIYFSYDVKMKEKGDIPEGYSVSREKKERFSLILESASTNQTSMYLCASSLTGTNTEAFFGQGTRLTVV.

This clone has just one count. V is TRBV5-8 and J is TRBJ2-5; 7 bases are shared with TRBD1. The CDR3 sequence is 16 residues long. V trimming: 5 bases; J trimming: 1 base; junction bases outside the gene matches: 11. Germline CDR1 is SGHTS and CDR2 is YDEGEE. The CDR3 is CASRARQGRSQETQYF. The CDR3 nucleotides are TGTGCCAGCAGAGCCCGACAGGGAAGATCCCAAGAGACCCAGTACTTC.

The chain has TRBV30 and TRBJ2-7, with D uncertain. CDR1 and CDR2 (germline): GTSNPN, SVGIG (reference sequence). CDR3 length: 12 residues. Trimming pared 3 bases from V and 4 bases from J, leaving 10 bases between. CDR3 region: CAWSRGRYEQYF. The DNA of the CDR3 is TGTGCCTGGAGCCGCGGCAGATACGAGCAGTACTTC.

V and J are TRBV7-7 and TRBJ2-1, with TRBD2 matching over 10 bases. Trimming removed 0 bases from V and 5 bases from J; junction bases left unmatched: 4. CDR1 and CDR2 (germline): SSHAT, FNYEAQ (reference sequence). This CDR3 spans 16 amino acids. The CDR3 bases are TGTGCCAGCAGCTTAGCTAGCGGGGGGCTGCACAATGAGCAGTTCTTC. This codes for CASSLASGGLHNEQFF.

The chain joins TRBV6-5 to TRBJ2-1; 8 bases agree with TRBD2. The germline V gene encodes CDR1 MNHEY and CDR2 SVGAGI. The CDR3 contains 13 residues. After removal of 6 bases from V and 6 bases from J, the junction contained 4 bases not matched to a gene. As DNA, the CDR3 is TGTGCCAGCAGGCCTGCGGGAGGCAATGAGCAGTTCTTC. Translating gives CASRPAGGNEQFF.

This clone was seen once. The chain couples TRBV19 to TRBJ2-1, with 12 bases fitting TRBD2. Germline CDR1 and CDR2: LNHDA and SQIVND (reference sequence). V trimming: 5 bases; J trimming: 7 bases; junction bases outside the gene matches: 12. This CDR3 is 17 amino acids long. The CDR3 DNA sequence: TGTGCCAGTAGTGTATACTCCCTAGCGGGAGGGAAGAATGAGCAGTTCTTC. Translating it yields CASSVYSLAGGKNEQFF.

This clone was counted a few times. The chain couples TRBV6-1 to TRBJ2-7; D gene unclear. This CDR3 spans 13 amino acids. Trimming stripped 1 base from V and 2 bases from J, with 6 bases between. Germline values: CDR1 MNHNS, CDR2 SASEGT. CDR3 loop: CASSEDGTYEQYF. CDR3 nucleotides: TGTGCCAGCAGTGAAGATGGCACCTACGAGCAGTACTTC.

This clone occurred once. The V gene is TRBV19, the J gene TRBJ2-5; 10 nucleotides line up with TRBD2. Germline V gene sequence: CDR1 LNHDA, CDR2 SQIVND (reference sequence). This CDR3 spans 15 amino acids. V was clipped by 6 bases and J by 5 bases; unmatched bases: 9. CDR3 sequence: CASSILAGAGETQYF. The DNA for the CDR3 is TGTGCCAGTAGCATCCTAGCGGGAGCTGGGGAGACCCAGTACTTC.

This clone was seen only a few times. The rearrangement links TRBV9 to TRBJ2-2; D may correspond to TRBD1 or TRBD2 (5 bases each). V gave up 0 bases and J gave up 7 bases, with 16 bases separating them. Germline CDR1 and CDR2: SGDLS and YYNGEE. The CDR3 contains 16 residues. CDR3 amino acids: CASSVDDGGADGELFF. CDR3 nucleotide sequence: TGTGCCAGCAGCGTAGATGATGGGGGAGCGGACGGGGAGCTGTTTTTT.

This clone has only one observation. The V gene is TRBV2, the J gene TRBJ2-3, with 9 bases aligning to TRBD2. CDR3 length equals 15 residues. Germline-derived CDR1 and CDR2 are SNHLY and FYNNEI. The V gene end was trimmed by 1 base and the J gene end by 1 base; junction bases not matched to a gene: 0. The CDR3 loop reads CASSEGGRGTDTQYF. As DNA, the CDR3 is TGTGCCAGCAGTGAAGGCGGGAGGGGCACAGATACGCAGTATTTT.

The chain couples TRBV28 to TRBJ1-2, with D tentatively TRBD1 (5 bases). The CDR3 has 15 residues. Germline-derived CDR1 and CDR2 are MDHEN and SYDVKM. V shed 5 bases and J shed 4 bases, with 17 bases lying between them. The CDR3, as DNA: TGTGCCAGCAGTACCACCTTGGACACGACCTATGGCTACACCTTC. This gives the protein CASSTTLDTTYGYTF.

This chain uses TRBV10-3 with TRBJ2-7; 11 bases are a match to TRBD1. The germline V gene has CDR1 ENHRY and CDR2 SYGVKD. This CDR3 contains 16 residues. V shed 2 bases, J shed 8 bases, and the junction held 11 bases outside the gene matches. CDR3 DNA: TGTGCCATCAGTGAGCCCGGGGACAGGGGGGGCACTAAGCAGTACTTC. It codes for CAISEPGDRGGTKQYF.

For the CDR3, the DNA is TGCGCCAGCAGCATGGCGGCGGGAGTAGCCTACGAGCAGTACTTC. Its translation: CASSMAAGVAYEQYF. The chain couples TRBV5-1 to TRBJ2-7; TRBD2 matches at 7 bases. With 4 bases clipped from V and 2 bases from J, the junction kept 9 bases outside the gene matches. This CDR3 has 15 residues. CDR1 SGHRS and CDR2 YFSETQ come from the germline V gene.

The rearrangement links TRBV7-9 to TRBJ1-2; weak D call: TRBD1 (5 bases). The germline CDR1 and CDR2 sequences are SEHNR and FQNEAQ (reference sequence). The CDR3 is made up of 13 amino acids. V was clipped by 2 bases and J by 5 bases, with 9 bases between them. The CDR3 DNA reads TGTGCCAGCAGCTTACGTGGGGGGTATGGCTACACCTTC. It specifies CASSLRGGYGYTF. Based on the CDR3 plus reference TRBV7-9 and TRBJ1-2, the full variable domain is DTGVSQNPRHKITKRGQNVTFRCDPISEHNRLYWYRQTLGQGPEFLTYFQNEAQLEKSRLLSDRFSAERPKGSFSTLEIQRTEQGDSAMYLCASSLRGGYGYTFGSGTRLTVV.

The chain uses TRBV19 and TRBJ2-1, with TRBD2 identical over 8 bases. Germline CDR1 reads LNHDA; CDR2 reads SQIVND (reference sequence). V lost 6 bases to trimming and J lost 3 bases; unmatched junction nucleotides: 4. The CDR3 contains 14 residues. The CDR3 is CASRLADFYNEQFF. CDR3 sequence (DNA): TGTGCCAGTAGACTAGCGGATTTCTACAATGAGCAGTTCTTC.

V gene TRBV28 combines with J gene TRBJ1-4; no clear D gene. Trimming took 4 bases from V and 7 from J, leaving 10 bases between them. The germline CDR1 and CDR2 sequences are MDHEN and SYDVKM. The CDR3 runs 13 residues. CDR3: CASSSHGGEKLFF. CDR3 DNA: TGTGCCAGCAGTTCCCACGGTGGTGAAAAACTGTTTTTT.

This rearrangement joins TRBV5-1 to TRBJ2-2, with 8 bases identical to TRBD1. Unmatched junction bases numbered 7, after V lost 4 bases and J lost 5 bases. Germline CDR1 reads SGHRS; CDR2 reads YFSETQ. This CDR3 has 15 residues. The CDR3 coding sequence is TGCGCCAGCAGCCCGGACAGGGTTGGGACCGGGGAGCTGTTTTTT. It translates to CASSPDRVGTGELFF.

The rearrangement joins TRBV5-4 to TRBJ2-2; the D gene could be TRBD1 or TRBD2 (5 bases each). Looked up from germline, CDR1 is SGHNT and CDR2 is YYREEE (reference sequence). The CDR3 loop spans 15 amino acids. Trimming shortened V by 4 bases and J by 5 bases, and 15 bases separated the two germline ends. The CDR3 reads CASSRQEGQTGELFF. CDR3 DNA: TGTGCCAGCAGCCGCCAAGAGGGGCAAACCGGGGAGCTGTTTTTT.

The chain is built from TRBV9 and TRBJ2-3; tentatively, D is TRBD2 (6 bases). There are 12 residues in the CDR3. Germline CDR1 and CDR2: SGDLS and YYNGEE. V was clipped by 4 bases and J by 4 bases, with 7 bases between them. The chain's CDR3 is CASSREADTQYF. The CDR3, as DNA: TGTGCCAGCAGCAGGGAGGCAGATACGCAGTATTTT.

V gene TRBV5-1 combines with J gene TRBJ2-1; 13 nucleotides align to TRBD2. The length of the CDR3 is 15 residues. In germline, CDR1 is SGHRS, CDR2 YFSETQ. Trimming removed 4 bases from V and 6 bases from J; junction bases left unmatched: 4. CDR3 in DNA: TGCGCCAGCAGCCCCGGACTAGCGGGGGCCAATGAGCAGTTCTTC. Amino acids: CASSPGLAGANEQFF.

The rearrangement links TRBV10-2 to TRBJ1-1; no clear D. Per germline, CDR1 WSHSY and CDR2 SAAADI. CDR3 size: 15 residues. Between the trimmed V and J ends, which lost 0 bases and 1 base, there was a span of 9 bases. CDR3 loop: CASSESHRKNTEAFF. The CDR3 DNA follows: TGCGCCAGCAGTGAGTCGCACAGAAAGAACACTGAAGCTTTCTTT.

The J gene is TRBJ2-3, the V gene TRBV19; 7 positions agree with TRBD2. J lost 1 base, V lost 1 base, and 5 bases had no gene match. The CDR3 has 16 amino acids. Germline CDR1 LNHDA, CDR2 SQIVND (reference sequence). The CDR3 DNA reads as TGTGCCAGTAGTATAGCTAGCGGAGGGGGCACAGATACGCAGTATTTT. It yields the protein CASSIASGGGTDTQYF.

This chain joins TRBV11-3 and TRBJ2-3, with D unclear. CDR3 length: 14 residues. Germline V lookup: CDR1 SGHNT, CDR2 YENEEA. V was cut by 1 base and J by 0 bases, with 5 bases left in between. The CDR3 nucleotides read TGTGCCAGCAGCTTAGGAGTTAGCACAGATACGCAGTATTTT. Translation gives CASSLGVSTDTQYF.

This clone appeared a single time. The V and J genes are TRBV7-9 and TRBJ2-1; 8 positions match TRBD2. The germline gives CDR1 SEHNR, CDR2 FQNEAQ (reference sequence). The CDR3 is made up of 15 amino acids. The V segment lost 1 base and the J segment 9 bases; nucleotides outside the gene matches: 8. The CDR3, as DNA: TGTGCCAGCAGCTTAGTTAGCGGGGCGTTCGGTGAGCAGTTCTTC. Translating gives CASSLVSGAFGEQFF.